This section outlines one TCR beta chain sequence together with its context. Antigen: not known. These data are taken from a study of molecular identifiers for immune sequencing clone quantification. Study-level points and caveats: Spiked-in Jurkat TCR RNA corresponding to one cell was reported as detectable against approximately 930,000 naive cells. Barcodes shared by identical TCR molecules could lead to underestimated sizes of highly expanded clones.

The germline gives CDR1 LNHDA, CDR2 SQIVND (reference sequence). Trimming stripped 5 bases from V and 8 bases from J, with 9 bases between. The length of the CDR3 is 12 residues. Every naive CD8 library was made from between roughly 17,000 and 1,100,000 sorted cells with 10%, 30% or 50% RNA. TCRdb re-called the PCR reads with MiXCR, one entry per CDR3 protein. This sample has over 600,000 distinct CDR3 sequences; just under 20% occur once, and the top ten carry 0.85%. This chain uses TRBV19 with TRBJ2-2; D ambiguous. Sample: naive CD8+ T cells from blood, with Jurkat cell RNA spiked in. The sample's subset: FACS-sorted CD8+CD4-CCR7+CD45RA+ naive T cells. The TCR comes from a human donor in good health. Some libraries in this study had Jurkat cell RNA spiked in. The CDR3 DNA sequence: TGTGCCAGTAGTGTCTCTGAAGGGGAGCTGTTTTTT. This sequence encodes CASSVSEGELFF.